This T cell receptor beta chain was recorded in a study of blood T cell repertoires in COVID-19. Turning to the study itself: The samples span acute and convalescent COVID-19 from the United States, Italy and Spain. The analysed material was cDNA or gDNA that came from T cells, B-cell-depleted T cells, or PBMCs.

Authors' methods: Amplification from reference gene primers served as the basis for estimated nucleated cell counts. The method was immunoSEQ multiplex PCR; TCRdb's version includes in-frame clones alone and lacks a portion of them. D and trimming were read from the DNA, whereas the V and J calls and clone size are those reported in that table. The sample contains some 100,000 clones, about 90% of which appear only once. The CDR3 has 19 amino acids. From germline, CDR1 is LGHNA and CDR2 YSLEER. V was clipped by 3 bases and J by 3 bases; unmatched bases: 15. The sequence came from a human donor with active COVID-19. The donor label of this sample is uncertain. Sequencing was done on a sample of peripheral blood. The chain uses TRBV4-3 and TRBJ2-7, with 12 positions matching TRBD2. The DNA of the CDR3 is TGCGCCAGCAGCCACCCATTGCTAGCGGGGGGGAGGATAGGCTACGAGCAGTACTTC. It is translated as CASSHPLLAGGRIGYEQYF.